The clone carrying this T cell receptor (beta chain) was seen many times. The antigen remains unidentified. This CDR3 region has 17 residues. The junction had 9 bases not matched to a gene; V was cut back by 0 bases and J by 7 bases. The germline CDR1 and CDR2 sequences are LGHDT and YNNKEL (reference sequence). Reasons for excluding patients were uncontrolled infection, other autoimmune disease, pregnancy or lactation. Clinical symptoms, serum thyroxine and TRAb, thyroid ultrasound and orbital computed tomography together formed the diagnostic basis. The sample is drawn from a study of T cells in Graves' hyperthyroidism and ophthalmopathy. Study context: Blood was drawn when the patient was first diagnosed and still untreated.

Notes on the study in general: Ophthalmopathy prediction by the model preceded onset by a median approximately six months.

Amplification targeted TCR beta CDR3 regions from RNA transcripts. A first-round RT-PCR of the TCR CDR3 used the HTBI primer set. TCRdb redid the calling of the multiplex PCR reads with MiXCR, one entry per CDR3 protein. The sample yields roughly 400,000 distinct CDR3 sequences, 11% to 15% seen once. This clonotype was sampled from a man aged 45-65 years with Graves' ophthalmopathy. Specimen: blood. The rearrangement joins TRBV3-1 to TRBJ2-2, with 9 bases lining up with TRBD1. CDR3 amino acids: CASSQDPGTGSNGELFF. CDR3 nucleotides: TGTGCCAGCAGCCAAGACCCAGGGACAGGGAGTAACGGGGAGCTGTTTTTT.